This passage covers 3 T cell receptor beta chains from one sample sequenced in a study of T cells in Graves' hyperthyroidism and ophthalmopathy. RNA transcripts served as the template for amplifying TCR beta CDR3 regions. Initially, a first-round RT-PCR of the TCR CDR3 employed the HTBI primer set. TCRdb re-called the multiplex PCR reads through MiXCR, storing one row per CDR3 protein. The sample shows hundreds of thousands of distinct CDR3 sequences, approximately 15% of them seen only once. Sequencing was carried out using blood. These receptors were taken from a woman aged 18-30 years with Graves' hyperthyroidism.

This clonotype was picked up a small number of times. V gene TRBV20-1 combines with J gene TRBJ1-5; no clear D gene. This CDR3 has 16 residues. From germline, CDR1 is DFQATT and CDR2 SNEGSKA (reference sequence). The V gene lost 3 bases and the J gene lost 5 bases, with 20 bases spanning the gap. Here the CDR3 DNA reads TGCAGTGCTAGCTCACTCCGGGGTTTCAGGTATCAGCCCCAGCATTTT. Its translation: CSASSLRGFRYQPQHF.

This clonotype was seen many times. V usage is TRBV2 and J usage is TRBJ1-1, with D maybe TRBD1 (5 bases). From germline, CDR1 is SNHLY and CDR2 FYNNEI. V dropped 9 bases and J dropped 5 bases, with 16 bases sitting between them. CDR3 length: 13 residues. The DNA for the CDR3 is TGTGCCAGTTTACAAGGGGTACGGACTGAAGCTTTCTTT. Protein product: CASLQGVRTEAFF.

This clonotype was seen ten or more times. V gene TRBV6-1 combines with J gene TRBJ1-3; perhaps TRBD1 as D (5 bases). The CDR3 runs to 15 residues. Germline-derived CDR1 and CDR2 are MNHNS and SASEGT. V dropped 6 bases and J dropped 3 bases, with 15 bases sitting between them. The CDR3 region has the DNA TGTGCCAGCAGCGACCGGGGCCCTAGTGGAAACACCATATATTTT. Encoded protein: CASSDRGPSGNTIYF.